The 29 T cell receptor beta chains below all came from one sample that was sequenced in a study of CD8 T cells in Susac syndrome (dated by TCRdb to between 2017 and 2020). Library preparation used the immunoSEQ multiplex PCR assay. RNA was extracted using the RNeasy kit, and about 0.5 to 1 ug of the RNA was reverse transcribed with random hexamers. The public reads were reprocessed in TCRdb via fastp at Q25 and MiXCR, keeping in-frame beta chains. Each record represents a unique CDR3 protein, reported with the most common genes and DNA among its rows. This sample is represented by over 130,000 distinct CDR3 sequences; 95% of them were singletons. Of the sample, about 0.15% is held by the ten largest clones. Sequencing used CD4+ T cells from PBMCs. The receptors shown here come from a human donor with Susac syndrome.

The gene calls are TRBV6-1 and TRBJ1-2; no clear D gene. V dropped 0 bases and J dropped 5 bases, with 16 bases sitting between them. The CDR3 is 16 amino acids. Per the germline V gene, CDR1 is MNHNS and CDR2 is SASEGT. Here the CDR3 reads CASSEARGGRLYGYTF. The CDR3 DNA sequence: TGTGCCAGCAGTGAAGCCCGAGGTGGCAGACTTTATGGCTACACCTTC.

Only one count was recorded for this clonotype. V is TRBV20-1 and J is TRBJ1-3; 9 bases are shared with TRBD1. Looked up from germline, CDR1 is DFQATT and CDR2 is SNEGSKA (reference sequence). CDR3 length: 14 amino acids. The CDR3 loop reads CSARQGGSGNTIYF. CDR3 nucleotide sequence: TGCAGCGCTCGACAGGGGGGCTCTGGAAACACCATATATTTT.

This clonotype was counted a single time. The chain has TRBV2 and TRBJ2-7, with 11 nucleotides matching TRBD2. V trimming: 6 bases; J trimming: 0 bases; junction bases outside the gene matches: 4. Germline CDR1 reads SNHLY; CDR2 reads FYNNEI. The CDR3 extends over 15 amino acids. Here the CDR3 reads CASSLAGGISYEQYF. CDR3 nucleotide sequence: TGTGCCAGCAGCCTAGCGGGGGGAATCTCCTACGAGCAGTACTTC.

The chain uses TRBV12-3 or TRBV12-4 and TRBJ2-1; maybe TRBD2 (5 bases). The CDR3 has 13 amino acids. Trimming removed 7 bases from V and 9 bases from J, with 16 bases in between. In nucleotides, the CDR3 is TGTGCCAGCACCCCGATGGGGAGCACTGAGCAGTTCTTC. Its translation is CASTPMGSTEQFF.

CDR3 nucleotides: TGCAGCGTTGGTACGGGGGCTGAAGCTTTCTTT. It codes for CSVGTGAEAFF. The V gene is TRBV29-1, the J gene TRBJ1-1, with D maybe TRBD1 (5 bases). V lost 4 bases to trimming and J lost 6 bases, with 9 bases between them. Germline CDR1 SQVTM, CDR2 ANQGSEA. CDR3 length: 11 amino acids. The whole variable domain, filled in from reference TRBV29-1 and TRBJ1-1, reads SAVISQKPSRDICQRGTSLTIQCQVDSQVTMMFWYRQQPGQSLTLIATANQGSEATYESGFVIDKFPISRPNLTFSTLTVSNMSPEDSSIYLCSVGTGAEAFFGQGTRLTVV.

This chain connects TRBV15 to TRBJ2-3; the D gene is possibly TRBD2 (6 bases). The germline V gene encodes CDR1 LNHNV and CDR2 YYDKDF (reference sequence). The CDR3 length is 16 residues. V lost 1 base, J lost 2 bases, and 13 bases lay in between. The CDR3: CATSRGQGGATDTQYF. CDR3 coding DNA: TGTGCCACCAGCAGAGGTCAAGGAGGGGCCACAGATACGCAGTATTTT.

The V and J genes are TRBV29-1 and TRBJ2-2; D gene unclear. CDR3 length equals 11 residues. Trimming removed 6 bases from V and 4 bases from J, with 6 bases in between. Germline V gene data show CDR1 as SQVTM and CDR2 as ANQGSEA. Here the CDR3 DNA reads TGCAGCGTATCCTCCACCGGGGAGCTGTTTTTT. It specifies CSVSSTGELFF.

The sample holds one count of this clonotype. V gene TRBV29-1 combines with J gene TRBJ2-5; 11 nucleotides match TRBD2. CDR1 is SQVTM, CDR2 ANQGSEA, per germline. The CDR3 is 15 residues long. The trim removed 5 bases at V and 6 bases at J, leaving 11 bases unmatched. The DNA of the CDR3 is TGCAGCGTTAACCTGCTAGCGGGGGGACGTCAGACCCAGTACTTC. Translation gives CSVNLLAGGRQTQYF.

The V call is TRBV7-9, the J call TRBJ2-1; 9 bases are shared with TRBD2. J gave up 0 bases and V 7 bases, and 10 bases lay outside the gene matches. Per germline, CDR1 SEHNR and CDR2 FQNEAQ (reference sequence). This CDR3 is built from 17 residues. CDR3 DNA: TGTGCCAGCAACCAACTCGGACTAGCGCGCTCCTACAATGAGCAGTTCTTC. It specifies CASNQLGLARSYNEQFF.

The chain has TRBV2 and TRBJ2-1; weak D call: TRBD1 (6 bases). The germline V gene encodes CDR1 SNHLY and CDR2 FYNNEI. This CDR3 comprises 13 residues. V was shortened by 6 bases and J by 7 bases, with 13 bases between the two germline ends. The CDR3 nucleotides read TGTGCCAGCAGCTGGACAGTGGGGAATGAGCAGTTCTTC. Protein product: CASSWTVGNEQFF.

The V and J genes are TRBV30 and TRBJ2-7; 7 bases align to TRBD1. V trimming: 4 bases; J trimming: 2 bases; junction bases outside the gene matches: 2. This CDR3 spans 12 amino acids. Germline CDR1 reads GTSNPN; CDR2 reads SVGIG (reference sequence). CDR3 amino acids: CAWNRGPYEQYF. CDR3 DNA: TGTGCCTGGAACAGGGGTCCCTACGAGCAGTACTTC.

The chain links TRBV30 to TRBJ1-3; TRBD1 is a possible D gene (6 bases). Trimming pared 4 bases from V and 3 bases from J, leaving 7 bases between. Germline V lookup: CDR1 GTSNPN, CDR2 SVGIG (reference sequence). The CDR3 totals 12 residues. CDR3 region: CAWKGDGNTIYF. Here the CDR3 DNA reads TGTGCCTGGAAGGGGGATGGAAACACCATATATTTT. The full variable domain, rest sourced from reference TRBV30 and TRBJ1-3, is SQTIHQWPATLVQPVGSPLSLECTVEGTSNPNLYWYRQAAGRGLQLLFYSVGIGQISSEVPQNLSASRPQDRQFILSSKKLLLSDSGFYLCAWKGDGNTIYFGEGSWLTVV.

The V gene is TRBV4-1, the J gene TRBJ1-1; D not certain. The CDR3 length is 15 residues. Germline CDR1 MGHRA, CDR2 YSYEKL. Trimming removed 1 base at V and 1 base at J, with 10 bases between. The CDR3 sequence is CASSQGVFRNTEAFF. The CDR3 DNA follows: TGCGCCAGCAGCCAAGGTGTATTCAGGAACACTGAAGCTTTCTTT.

V and J are TRBV23-1 and TRBJ2-5; 7 nucleotides align to TRBD1. TRBV23-1 is reported as an ORF; its role is uncertain. J lost 1 base, V lost 1 base, and 0 bases had no gene match. This CDR3 has 14 residues. CDR3 nucleotide sequence: TGCGCCAGCAGTCAATGGGACAGCCAAGAGACCCAGTACTTC. It specifies CASSQWDSQETQYF.

The chain employs TRBV5-1 and TRBJ2-2; D gene ambiguous. V was cut by 0 bases and J by 7 bases, with 7 bases left in between. This CDR3 spans 13 amino acids. Germline V CDR1 and CDR2: SGHRS, YFSETQ. This chain's CDR3 is CASSLEGHGELFF. The CDR3 bases are TGCGCCAGCAGCTTGGAGGGCCACGGGGAGCTGTTTTTT.

V usage is TRBV28 and J usage is TRBJ1-5; D not resolved. CDR1 is MDHEN, CDR2 SYDVKM, per germline. V lost 5 bases and J 6 bases, leaving 14 bases between the germline ends. The CDR3 has 14 amino acids. The CDR3 DNA reads TGTGCCAGCAGTCCTCATCTCTTTGGTCAGCCCCAGCATTTT. It is translated as CASSPHLFGQPQHF.

The chain recombines TRBV27 with TRBJ2-7, with D uncertain. The CDR3 sequence is 15 residues long. Per germline, CDR1 MNHEY and CDR2 SMNVEV (reference sequence). Trimming took 8 bases from V and 2 from J, leaving 19 bases between them. This chain's CDR3 is CASASRPSGTYEQYF. The CDR3 DNA is TGTGCCAGCGCCTCGCGCCCTTCAGGTACCTACGAGCAGTACTTC.

V gene TRBV11-2 combines with J gene TRBJ1-6, with 7 bases lining up with TRBD1. Germline V gene sequence: CDR1 SGHAT, CDR2 FQNNGV. The V and J ends lost 1 base and 9 bases, in that order; junction bases with no gene match: 12. This CDR3 is 17 amino acids long. DNA of the CDR3: TGTGCCAGCAGCTTAGTCGGGGAGGGGGCGATCGTTTCACCCCTCCACTTT. Its translation is CASSLVGEGAIVSPLHF.

This rearrangement joins TRBV7-2 to TRBJ2-7; either TRBD1 or TRBD2 may fit D (5 bases each). This CDR3 spans 13 amino acids. Germline CDR1 and CDR2: SGHTA and FQGNSA. V was cut by 5 bases and J by 5 bases, with 13 bases left in between. CDR3 sequence (DNA): TGTGCCAGCAGCGTTCGAGGGACCCACGAGCAGTACTTC. Its translation is CASSVRGTHEQYF.

This chain joins TRBV12-3 or TRBV12-4 and TRBJ1-2, with D possibly being TRBD1 (6 bases). The CDR3 runs to 13 residues. The ends were cut back, 3 bases at V and 8 bases at J, with 13 bases in the middle. CDR3 coding DNA: TGTGCCAGCAGTTTGTTGGGGGCGGGGGGCTACACCTTC. This translates into CASSLLGAGGYTF.

The chain is built from TRBV1 and TRBJ2-7. TRBV1 is an annotated pseudogene. The CDR3 covers 12 residues. The CDR3 protein is CTSSQEGYEQYF. CDR3 nucleotides: TGCACCAGCAGCCAAGAGGGATACGAGCAGTACTTC.

The chain combines TRBV7-3 with TRBJ2-2, with 8 nucleotides matching TRBD1. The germline gives CDR1 SGHTA, CDR2 FQGTGA. The V segment lost 6 bases and the J segment 5 bases; nucleotides outside the gene matches: 8. CDR3 length: 15 amino acids. In nucleotides, the CDR3 is TGTGCCAGCAGGTCCGGGACAGGTCGGACCGGGGAGCTGTTTTTT. Amino acids: CASRSGTGRTGELFF.

The chain combines TRBV4-1 with TRBJ1-2, with D uncertain. Germline-derived CDR1 and CDR2 are MGHRA and YSYEKL. The CDR3 runs 14 residues. The V and J ends lost 1 base and 8 bases respectively, with 14 bases between them. The CDR3 DNA reads TGCGCCAGCAGCCAAGTAATGATGGGATACGGCTACACCTTC. This encodes CASSQVMMGYGYTF.

The J gene is TRBJ2-7, the V gene TRBV18; D not resolved. The CDR3 has 13 amino acids. Germline V gene lookup returns CDR1 KGHSH and CDR2 LQKENI. The V gene lost 2 bases and the J gene lost 6 bases, with 11 bases spanning the gap. CDR3 protein: CASSPGQVSEQYF. CDR3 in DNA: TGTGCCAGCTCACCAGGTCAGGTCTCCGAGCAGTACTTC.

The chain has TRBV4-1 and TRBJ1-2; TRBD1 might be the D (6 bases). The V end was cut by 0 bases, the J end by 4 bases, with 9 bases between. Per the germline V gene, CDR1 is MGHRA and CDR2 is YSYEKL. The CDR3 covers 14 residues. The CDR3 DNA reads as TGCGCCAGCAGCCAAGATAGGGGGGCCTATGGCTACACCTTC. This encodes CASSQDRGAYGYTF.

The genes are TRBV6-2 or TRBV6-3 and TRBJ2-3, with 10 positions matching TRBD2. Trimming at V came to 0 bases and at J to 5 bases, leaving 5 bases not matched to a gene. CDR1 is MNHEY and CDR2 is SVGEGT in the germline V gene. CDR3 length: 16 residues. The DNA for the CDR3 is TGTGCCAGCAGTTACTCGCTAGCGGGGGACCAAGATACGCAGTATTTT. Protein: CASSYSLAGDQDTQYF.

The V call is TRBV19, the J call TRBJ1-1; D may be TRBD1 (5 bases). The CDR3 is made up of 14 amino acids. Germline-derived CDR1 and CDR2 are LNHDA and SQIVND (reference sequence). V lost 3 bases, J lost 0 bases, and 8 bases lay in between. This CDR3 is CASSIQGLNTEAFF. The DNA for the CDR3 is TGTGCCAGTAGTATCCAGGGATTGAACACTGAAGCTTTCTTT.

The V and J genes are TRBV7-3 and TRBJ2-1; D possibly corresponds to TRBD2 (6 bases). There are 14 residues in the CDR3. V was shortened by 5 bases and J by 2 bases, with 10 bases between the two germline ends. CDR1 and CDR2 (germline): SGHTA, FQGTGA. The CDR3 sequence is CASSRDFPYNEQFF. The CDR3 nucleotides read TGTGCCAGCAGCCGGGACTTCCCCTACAATGAGCAGTTCTTC.

This chain connects TRBV7-9 to TRBJ2-2; D remains unclear. The germline V and J ends were trimmed by 0 bases and 4 bases, with 6 bases remaining between them. CDR1 is SEHNR and CDR2 is FQNEAQ in the germline V gene (reference sequence). The CDR3 loop spans 14 amino acids. CDR3 nucleotides: TGTGCCAGCAGCTTAGCCGGGCGCACCGGGGAGCTGTTTTTT. Its translation: CASSLAGRTGELFF.